Below, one TCR beta chain is given with its context. Its target is unknown. The sample is drawn from a study of blood T cells in healthy people across ages. A second roughly 7 to 12 cycle PCR used barcoded and J-beta primers. TCRdb re-analysed the 5' RACE reads in MiXCR, keeping a single row per CDR3 protein. Here the sample spans hundreds of thousands of distinct CDR3 sequences, roughly 41% being singletons. This CDR3 contains 16 residues. Germline V CDR1 and CDR2: SGHRS, YFSETQ. Trimming cost V 0 bases and J 7 bases, with 18 bases left between them. Points from the study as a whole: Underestimates were what the diversity estimates from one million T cells were considered to be.

Sequenced: blood. This receptor was taken from a woman aged 55-69 years in good health. The gene calls are TRBV5-1 and TRBJ2-3; a weak D match, TRBD1 (5 bases). The CDR3 is CASSLASSRAQNTQYF. The CDR3 DNA follows: TGCGCCAGCAGCTTGGCATCTTCCAGGGCCCAAAATACGCAGTATTTT. The complete variable domain, with remaining parts taken from reference TRBV5-1 and TRBJ2-3, reads KAGVTQTPRYLIKTRGQQVTLSCSPISGHRSVSWYQQTPGQGLQFLFEYFSETQRNKGNFPGRFSGRQFSNSRSEMNVSTLELGDSALYLCASSLASSRAQNTQYFGPGTRLTVL.